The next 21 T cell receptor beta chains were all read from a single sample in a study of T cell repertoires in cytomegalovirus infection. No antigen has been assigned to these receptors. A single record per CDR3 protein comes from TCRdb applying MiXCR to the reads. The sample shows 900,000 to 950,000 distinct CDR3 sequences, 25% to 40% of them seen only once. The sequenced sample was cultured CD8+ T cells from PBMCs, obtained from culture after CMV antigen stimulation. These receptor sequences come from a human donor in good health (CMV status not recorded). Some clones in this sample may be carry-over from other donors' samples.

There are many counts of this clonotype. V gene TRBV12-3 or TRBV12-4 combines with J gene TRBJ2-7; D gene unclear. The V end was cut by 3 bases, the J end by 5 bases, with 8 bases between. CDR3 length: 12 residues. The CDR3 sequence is CASSLGNHEQYF. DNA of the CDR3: TGTGCCAGCAGTTTGGGTAACCACGAGCAGTACTTC.

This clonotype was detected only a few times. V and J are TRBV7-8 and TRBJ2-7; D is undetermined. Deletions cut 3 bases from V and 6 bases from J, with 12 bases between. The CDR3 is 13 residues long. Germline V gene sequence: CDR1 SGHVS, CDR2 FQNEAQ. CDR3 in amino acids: CASSFSARSEQYV. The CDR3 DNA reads TGTGCCAGCAGCTTTTCCGCGCGTTCCGAGCAGTACGTC.

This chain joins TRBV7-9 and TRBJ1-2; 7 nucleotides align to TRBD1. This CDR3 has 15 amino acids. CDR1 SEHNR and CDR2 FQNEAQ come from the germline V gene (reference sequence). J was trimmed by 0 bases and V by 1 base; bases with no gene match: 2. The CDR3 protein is CASSLETGANYGYTF. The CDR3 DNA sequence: TGTGCCAGCAGCTTAGAAACAGGGGCTAACTATGGCTACACCTTC.

In nucleotides, the CDR3 is TGTGCCAGCAGCCTCCCTGGCGCTGGTAGAGATACGCAGTATTTT. Amino acid sequence: CASSLPGAGRDTQYF. The chain carries TRBV27 and TRBJ2-3; D call uncertain. The V end was cut by 6 bases, the J end by 5 bases, with 18 bases between. In germline, CDR1 is MNHEY, CDR2 SMNVEV (reference sequence). This CDR3 region has 15 residues.

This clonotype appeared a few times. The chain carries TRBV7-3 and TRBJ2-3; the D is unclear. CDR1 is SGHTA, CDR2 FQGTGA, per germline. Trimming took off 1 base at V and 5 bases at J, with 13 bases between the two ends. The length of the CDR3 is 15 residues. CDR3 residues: CASSLKRRAEDTQYF. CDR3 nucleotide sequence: TGTGCCAGCAGCTTAAAACGTAGGGCAGAAGATACGCAGTATTTT.

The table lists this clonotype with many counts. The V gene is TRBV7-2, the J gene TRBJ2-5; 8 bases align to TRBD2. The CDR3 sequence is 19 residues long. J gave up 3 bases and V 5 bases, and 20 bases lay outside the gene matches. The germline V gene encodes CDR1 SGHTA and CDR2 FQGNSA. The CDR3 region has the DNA TGTGCCAGCAGCCGTACAGACTCCGGGACTAGAGATTCCAAAGAGACCCAGTACTTC. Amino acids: CASSRTDSGTRDSKETQYF.

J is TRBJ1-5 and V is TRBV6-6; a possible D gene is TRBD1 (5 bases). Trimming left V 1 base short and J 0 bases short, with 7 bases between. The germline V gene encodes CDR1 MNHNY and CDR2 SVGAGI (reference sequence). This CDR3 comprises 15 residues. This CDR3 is CASSYYRSSNQPQHF. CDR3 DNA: TGTGCCAGCAGTTACTACAGGAGTAGCAATCAGCCCCAGCATTTT.

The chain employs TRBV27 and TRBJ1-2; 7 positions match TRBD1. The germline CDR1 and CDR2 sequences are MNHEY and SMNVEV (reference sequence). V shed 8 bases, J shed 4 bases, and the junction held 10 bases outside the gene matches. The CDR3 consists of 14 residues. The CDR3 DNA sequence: TGTGCCAGCTCCTACTCCGGGGACAGCTATGGCTACACCTTC. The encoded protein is CASSYSGDSYGYTF.

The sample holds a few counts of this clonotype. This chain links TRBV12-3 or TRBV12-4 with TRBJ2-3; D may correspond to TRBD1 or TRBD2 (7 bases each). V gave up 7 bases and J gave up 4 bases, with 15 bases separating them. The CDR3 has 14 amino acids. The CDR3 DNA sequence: TGTGCCAGCAACGGGGGAGGGGGCCCAGATACGCAGTATTTT. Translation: CASNGGGGPDTQYF.

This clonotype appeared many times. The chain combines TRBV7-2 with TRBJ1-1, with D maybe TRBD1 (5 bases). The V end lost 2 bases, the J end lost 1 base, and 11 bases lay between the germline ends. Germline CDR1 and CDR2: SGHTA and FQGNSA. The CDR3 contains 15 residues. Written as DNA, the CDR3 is TGTGCCAGCAGCTTAAACCCTACAGGGAACACTGAAGCTTTCTTT. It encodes CASSLNPTGNTEAFF.

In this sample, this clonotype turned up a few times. The CDR3 region is CASSWTGYEQFF. The CDR3 DNA reads TGTGCCAGCAGCTGGACAGGGTATGAGCAGTTCTTC. The V call is TRBV12-3 or TRBV12-4, the J call TRBJ2-1, with 8 nucleotides matching TRBD1. After removal of 6 bases from V and 8 bases from J, the junction contained 3 bases not matched to a gene. This CDR3 is built from 12 residues.

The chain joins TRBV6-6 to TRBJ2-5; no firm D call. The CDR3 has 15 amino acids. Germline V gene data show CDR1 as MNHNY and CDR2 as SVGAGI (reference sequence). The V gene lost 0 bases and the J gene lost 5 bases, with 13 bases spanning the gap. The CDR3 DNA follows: TGTGCCAGCAGTTACTCTGGCGGAACTCCGGAGACCCAGTACTTC. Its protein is CASSYSGGTPETQYF.

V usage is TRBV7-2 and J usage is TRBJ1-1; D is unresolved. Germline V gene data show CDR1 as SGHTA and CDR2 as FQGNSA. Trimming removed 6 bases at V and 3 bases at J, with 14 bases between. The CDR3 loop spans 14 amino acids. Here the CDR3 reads CASSREGWDTEAFF. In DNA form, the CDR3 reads TGTGCCAGCAGTAGGGAGGGATGGGACACTGAAGCTTTCTTT. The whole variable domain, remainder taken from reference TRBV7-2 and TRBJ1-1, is GAGVSQSPSNKVTEKGKDVELRCDPISGHTALYWYRQSLGQGLEFLIYFQGNSAPDKSGLPSDRFSAERTGGSVSTLTIQRTQQEDSAVYLCASSREGWDTEAFFGQGTRLTVV.

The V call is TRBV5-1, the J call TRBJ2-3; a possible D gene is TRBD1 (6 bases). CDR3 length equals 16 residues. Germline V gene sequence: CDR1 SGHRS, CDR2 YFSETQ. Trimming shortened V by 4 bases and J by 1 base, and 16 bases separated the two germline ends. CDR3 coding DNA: TGCGCCAGCAGCCGTAATACAGGGTCCGGCACAGATACGCAGTATTTT. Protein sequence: CASSRNTGSGTDTQYF.

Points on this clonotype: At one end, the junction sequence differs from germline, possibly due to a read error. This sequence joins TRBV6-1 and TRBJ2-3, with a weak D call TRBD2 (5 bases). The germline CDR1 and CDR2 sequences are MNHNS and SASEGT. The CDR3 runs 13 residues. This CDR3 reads CVSTSGYTDTQYF. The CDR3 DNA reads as TGTGTCAGCACCTCGGGATATACAGATACGCAGTATTTT.

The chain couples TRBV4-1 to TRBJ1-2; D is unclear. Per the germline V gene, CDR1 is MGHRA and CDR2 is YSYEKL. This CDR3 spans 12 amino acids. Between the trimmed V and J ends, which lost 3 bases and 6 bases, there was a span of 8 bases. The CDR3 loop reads CASSHYINGYTF. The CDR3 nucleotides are TGCGCCAGCAGCCATTACATCAATGGCTACACCTTC.

The CDR3 loop is CASSLDYGAYEQYV. The DNA for the CDR3 is TGTGCCAGCAGCTTAGACTATGGGGCATACGAGCAGTACGTC. V usage is TRBV7-2 and J usage is TRBJ2-7, with a possible D match to TRBD1 (5 bases). V lost 1 base to trimming and J lost 4 bases, with 11 bases between them. This CDR3 contains 14 residues. Per the germline V gene, CDR1 is SGHTA and CDR2 is FQGNSA.

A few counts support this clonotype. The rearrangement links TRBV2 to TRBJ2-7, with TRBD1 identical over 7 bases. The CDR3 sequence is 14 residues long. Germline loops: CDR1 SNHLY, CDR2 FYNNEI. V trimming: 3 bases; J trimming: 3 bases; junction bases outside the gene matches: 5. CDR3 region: CASSDLGGYYEQYV. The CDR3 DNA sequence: TGTGCCAGCAGTGATTTAGGGGGCTACTACGAGCAGTACGTC.

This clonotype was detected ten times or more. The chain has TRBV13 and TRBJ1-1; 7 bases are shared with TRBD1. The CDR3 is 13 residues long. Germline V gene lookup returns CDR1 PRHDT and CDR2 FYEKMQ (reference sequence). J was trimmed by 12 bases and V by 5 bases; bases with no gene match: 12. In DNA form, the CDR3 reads TGTGCCAGCAGCACGACAGGGTCTCCCAGCCCTTTCTTT. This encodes CASSTTGSPSPFF.

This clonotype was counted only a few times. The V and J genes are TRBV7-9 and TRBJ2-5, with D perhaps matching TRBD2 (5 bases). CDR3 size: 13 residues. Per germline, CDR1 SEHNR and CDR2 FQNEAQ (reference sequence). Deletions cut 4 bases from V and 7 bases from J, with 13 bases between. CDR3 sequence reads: CASSSEGRRTQYF. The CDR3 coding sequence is TGTGCCAGCAGCTCTGAGGGAAGAAGGACCCAGTACTTC.

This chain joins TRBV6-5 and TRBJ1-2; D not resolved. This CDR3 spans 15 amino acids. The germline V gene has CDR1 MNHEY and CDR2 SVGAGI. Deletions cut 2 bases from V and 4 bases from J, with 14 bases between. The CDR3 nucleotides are TGTGCCAGCAGTTACGGGCAGCCAGGTGTCTATGGCTACACCTTC. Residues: CASSYGQPGVYGYTF.